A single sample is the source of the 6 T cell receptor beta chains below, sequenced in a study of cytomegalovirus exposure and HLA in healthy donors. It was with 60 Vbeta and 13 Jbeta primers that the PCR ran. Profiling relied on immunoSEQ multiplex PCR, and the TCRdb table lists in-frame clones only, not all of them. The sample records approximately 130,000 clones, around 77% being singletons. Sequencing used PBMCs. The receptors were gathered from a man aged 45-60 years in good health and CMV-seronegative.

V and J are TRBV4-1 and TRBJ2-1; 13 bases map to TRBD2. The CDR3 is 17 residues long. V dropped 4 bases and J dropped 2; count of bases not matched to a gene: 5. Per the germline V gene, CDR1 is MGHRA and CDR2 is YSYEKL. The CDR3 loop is CASSRFGTSGTYNEQFF. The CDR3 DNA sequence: TGCGCCAGCAGCCGATTTGGGACTAGCGGGACCTACAATGAGCAGTTCTTC.

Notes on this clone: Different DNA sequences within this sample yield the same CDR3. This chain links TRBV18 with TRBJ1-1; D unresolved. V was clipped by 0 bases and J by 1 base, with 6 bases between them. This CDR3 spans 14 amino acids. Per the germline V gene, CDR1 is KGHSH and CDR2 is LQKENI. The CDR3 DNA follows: TGTGCCAGCTCACCACCGGGCCAGAACACTGAAGCTTTCTTT. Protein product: CASSPPGQNTEAFF.

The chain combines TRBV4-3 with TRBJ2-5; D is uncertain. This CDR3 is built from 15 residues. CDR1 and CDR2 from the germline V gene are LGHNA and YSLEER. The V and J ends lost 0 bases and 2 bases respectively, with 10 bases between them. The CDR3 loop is CASSQDRRRQETQYF. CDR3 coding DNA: TGCGCCAGCAGCCAAGATCGCAGGCGTCAAGAGACCCAGTACTTC.

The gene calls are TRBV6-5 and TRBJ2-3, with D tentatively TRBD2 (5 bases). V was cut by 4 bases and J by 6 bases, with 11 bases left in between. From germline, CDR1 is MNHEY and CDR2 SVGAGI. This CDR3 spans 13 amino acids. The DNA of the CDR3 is TGTGCCAGCAGTTCGGGGAGAGCCGATACGCAGTATTTT. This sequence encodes CASSSGRADTQYF.

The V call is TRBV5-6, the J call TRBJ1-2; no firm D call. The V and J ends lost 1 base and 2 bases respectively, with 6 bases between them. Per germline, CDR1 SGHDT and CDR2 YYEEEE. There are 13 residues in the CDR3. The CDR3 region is CASSLRGNYGYTF. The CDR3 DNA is TGTGCCAGCAGCTTGCGGGGAAACTATGGCTACACCTTC.

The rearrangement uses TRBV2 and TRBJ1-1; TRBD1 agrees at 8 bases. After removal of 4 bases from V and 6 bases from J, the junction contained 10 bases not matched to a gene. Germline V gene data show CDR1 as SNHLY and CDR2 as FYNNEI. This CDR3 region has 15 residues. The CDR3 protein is CASSGRGQGVSEAFF. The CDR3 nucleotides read TGTGCCAGCAGTGGCCGAGGACAGGGTGTTTCTGAAGCTTTCTTT.